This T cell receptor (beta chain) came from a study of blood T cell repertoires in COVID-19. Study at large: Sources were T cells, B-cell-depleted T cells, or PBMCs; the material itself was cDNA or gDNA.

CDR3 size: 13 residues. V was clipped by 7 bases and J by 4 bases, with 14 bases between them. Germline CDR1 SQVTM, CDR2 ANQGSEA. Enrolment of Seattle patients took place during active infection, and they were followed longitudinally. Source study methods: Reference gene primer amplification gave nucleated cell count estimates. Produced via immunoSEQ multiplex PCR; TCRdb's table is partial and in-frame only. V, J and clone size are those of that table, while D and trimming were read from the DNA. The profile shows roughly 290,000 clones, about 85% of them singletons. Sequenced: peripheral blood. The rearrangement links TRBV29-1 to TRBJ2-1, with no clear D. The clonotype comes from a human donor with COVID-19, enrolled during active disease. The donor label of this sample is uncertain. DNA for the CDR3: TGCAGCGGTGCCACCCGTCAGTACAATGAGCAGTTCTTC. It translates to CSGATRQYNEQFF.